Listed below are T cell receptor beta chains from one sample, sequenced in a study of technical replicates of blood from a few donors. TCRdb keeps only in-frame clones here, not all; method: immunoSEQ multiplex PCR. Altogether some 87,000 clones are present, 95% to 98% being singletons, with the ten largest covering 0.15% to 0.2%. The sample consisted of T cells isolated from PBMCs. Receptor source: a human donor in good health. Both conserved end residues are part of each CDR3. D genes are given only for firm matches. Not every row has a clone size; where given, it reads once, few, many or a size class.

J: TRBJ2-7; V: TRBV5-1; size: NA; D: TRBD2; CDR3: CASSSNGGDPASEQYF; DNA: TGCGCCAGCAGCTCCAACGGGGGGGACCCAGCTTCCGAGCAGTACTTC
J: TRBJ2-1; V: TRBV27; size: NA; D: TRBD2; CDR3: CASSSSGGNYNEQFF; DNA: TGTGCCAGCAGTTCGAGCGGGGGGAATTACAATGAGCAGTTCTTC
J: TRBJ2-5; V: TRBV29-1; size: NA; D: TRBD2; CDR3: CSVELSRLANQETQYF; DNA: TGCAGCGTTGAATTAAGTAGACTAGCCAACCAAGAGACCCAGTACTTC
J: TRBJ2-3; V: TRBV10-2; size: NA; D: TRBD1; CDR3: CAASEGATDTQYF; DNA: TGCGCCGCTAGTGAGGGGGCCACAGATACGCAGTATTTT
J: TRBJ2-1; V: TRBV5-5; size: NA; D: NA; CDR3: CASRLAFLSYNEQFF; DNA: TGTGCCAGCAGGTTAGCGTTTCTTTCCTACAATGAGCAGTTCTTC
J: TRBJ1-1; V: TRBV5-1; size: NA; D: NA; CDR3: CASSLASGRGDTEAFF; DNA: TGCGCCAGCAGCTTAGCCTCAGGGAGGGGGGACACTGAAGCTTTCTTT
J: TRBJ2-2; V: TRBV28; size: NA; D: NA; CDR3: CASSLGQLDTGELFF; DNA: TGTGCCAGCAGTCTTGGACAGCTAGACACCGGGGAGCTGTTTTTT
J: TRBJ2-4; V: TRBV28; size: once; D: TRBD1; CDR3: CASSSIRGGFVVKNIQYF; DNA: TGTGCCAGCAGTTCCATTAGAGGGGGCTTCGTAGTCAAAAACATTCAGTACTTC
J: TRBJ1-5; V: TRBV6-4; size: NA; D: TRBD1; CDR3: CASSGQGNSNQPQHF; DNA: TGTGCCAGCAGTGGACAGGGGAATAGCAATCAGCCCCAGCATTTT
J: TRBJ2-5; V: TRBV7-9; size: NA; D: TRBD1; CDR3: CASTIRDSRGETQYF; DNA: TGTGCCAGCACGATTAGGGACAGCCGGGGAGAGACCCAGTACTTC
J: TRBJ1-6; V: TRBV12-5; size: NA; D: NA; CDR3: CASGRRQESVNSPLHF; DNA: TGTGCTAGTGGCCGTCGACAGGAGTCGGTAAATTCACCCCTCCACTTT
J: TRBJ1-2; V: TRBV5-1; size: NA; D: NA; CDR3: CASSLVLPVIYGYTF; DNA: TGCGCCAGCAGCTTGGTCCTCCCAGTCATCTATGGCTACACCTTC
J: TRBJ2-3; V: TRBV7-9; size: once; D: TRBD2; CDR3: CASSRTSGGADTQYF; DNA: TGTGCCAGCAGCCGGACTAGCGGGGGTGCAGATACGCAGTATTTT